The 3 T cell receptor beta chains listed next were all sequenced from one sample in a study of cytomegalovirus exposure and HLA in healthy donors. TCRdb keeps only in-frame clones here, not all; method: immunoSEQ multiplex PCR. The sample records about 130,000 clones, roughly 87% being singletons. Sequenced input: PBMCs. All receptors derive from a woman aged 18-29 years in good health and CMV-seronegative.

The CDR3 here is CASSPPGGLGNTIYF. CDR3 sequence (DNA): TGTGCCAGCAGCCCCCCAGGGGGTCTTGGAAACACCATATATTTT. V gene TRBV11-2 combines with J gene TRBJ1-3, with 7 bases matching TRBD1. The CDR3 covers 15 residues. V gave up 5 bases and J gave up 3 bases; unmatched junction bases: 7. Germline CDR1 is SGHAT and CDR2 is FQNNGV.

The chain has TRBV19 and TRBJ2-1; 9 nucleotides align to TRBD2. The CDR3 contains 15 residues. CDR1 and CDR2 (germline): LNHDA, SQIVND (reference sequence). With 4 bases clipped from V and 4 bases from J, the junction kept 5 bases outside the gene matches. DNA of the CDR3: TGTGCCAGTAGTACGGGGACTAGCAGGTACAATGAGCAGTTCTTC. Its protein is CASSTGTSRYNEQFF.

CDR3: CASSLQGNYGYTF. DNA for the CDR3: TGTGCCAGCAGTTTACAGGGAAACTATGGCTACACCTTC. This rearrangement joins TRBV6-1 to TRBJ1-2, with D possibly TRBD1 on 6 matching bases. Trimming removed 5 bases from V and 2 bases from J, with 9 bases in between. This CDR3 region has 13 residues. The germline gives CDR1 MNHNS, CDR2 SASEGT.